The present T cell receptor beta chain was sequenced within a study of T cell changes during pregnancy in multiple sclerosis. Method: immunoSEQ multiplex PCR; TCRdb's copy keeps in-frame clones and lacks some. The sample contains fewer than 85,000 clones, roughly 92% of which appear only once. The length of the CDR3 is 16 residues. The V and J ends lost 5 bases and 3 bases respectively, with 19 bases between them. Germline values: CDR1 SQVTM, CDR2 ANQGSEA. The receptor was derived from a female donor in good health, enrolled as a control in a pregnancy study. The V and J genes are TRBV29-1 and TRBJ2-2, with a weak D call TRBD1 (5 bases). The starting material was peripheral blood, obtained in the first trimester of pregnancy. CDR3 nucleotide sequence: TGCAGCGTTTACAAGACCTTAAGCAGGGACACCGGGGAGCTGTTTTTT. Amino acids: CSVYKTLSRDTGELFF.